This is a list of T cell receptor beta chains from one sample in a study of T-cell memory formation after mild COVID-19. TCRdb itself ran the 5' RACE reads through MiXCR, one entry per CDR3 protein. The repertoire includes fewer than 700,000 distinct CDR3 sequences, about a fifth of them detected once, and about 8.2% sits in the top ten. The sample consisted of PBMCs or a T cell subset sorted from them (not recorded which). These receptors were obtained from an adult woman who had mild COVID-19 (a few samples of this study predate the infection). Cell type and time point are not known. Both conserved end residues are part of each CDR3. Fields, in order: J gene, V gene, D gene, clone size, CDR3 DNA, CDR3 protein. The D gene is left open where the match is weak. Size is omitted from some rows. Given values are once, few, many or a class for expanded clones.

TRBJ2-5 | TRBV20-1 | NA | few | TGCAGTGCTGTACGGGAAGAGACCCAGTACTTC | CSAVREETQYF
TRBJ1-2 | TRBV20-1 | NA | NA | TGCAGTGCTAGAGATCAGGGATTTGGCTATGGCTACACCTTC | CSARDQGFGYGYTF
TRBJ2-4 | TRBV7-9 | NA | NA | TGTGCCAGCAGCGCCAGCATCTCCAAAAACATTCAGTACTTC | CASSASISKNIQYF
TRBJ2-1 | TRBV7-2 | TRBD2 | NA | TGTGCCAGCAGCTCGCCGGCTAGCGGCAATGAGCAGTTCTTC | CASSSPASGNEQFF
TRBJ2-5 | TRBV20-1 | TRBD2 | few | TGCAGTGCTAGAAGTCAGGCTAGCGGGAGTTCCAGGGAGACCCAGTACTTC | CSARSQASGSSRETQYF
TRBJ2-1 | TRBV3-1 | NA | NA | TGTGCCAGCAGCCACCTGGGACCCGGGCGAGAGCAGTTCTTC | CASSHLGPGREQFF
TRBJ2-3 | TRBV4-3 | NA | NA | TGCGCCAGCAGCCAAGCTAGTCTAAGCACAGATACGCAGTATTTT | CASSQASLSTDTQYF
TRBJ2-1 | TRBV4-2 | NA | NA | TGTGCCAGCAGCCAATCCAGCGACCTCTTCGATGAGCAGTTCTTC | CASSQSSDLFDEQFF
TRBJ1-3 | TRBV7-2 | NA | NA | TGTGCCAGCAGCTTAGGGGGTTACGGAAACACCATATATTTT | CASSLGGYGNTIYF
TRBJ2-2 | TRBV10-3 | NA | few | TGTGCCATCAGTGAGCGGCCGCCGAACACCGGGGAGCTGTTTTTT | CAISERPPNTGELFF
TRBJ2-7 | TRBV5-1 | NA | many | TGCGCCAGCAGCACCCACTACGAGCAGTACTTC | CASSTHYEQYF
TRBJ1-2 | TRBV7-9 | NA | NA | TGTGCCAGCAGCTCACAGGGTTCAGGGGGCTACACCTTC | CASSSQGSGGYTF
TRBJ1-1 | TRBV9 | NA | NA | TGTGCCAGCAGCGCGACAGAATGGGCCACTGAAGCTTTCTTT | CASSATEWATEAFF
TRBJ2-3 | TRBV7-9 | NA | many | TGTGCCAGCAGTCCGATAGGGCGGTCCGATACGCAGTATTTT | CASSPIGRSDTQYF
TRBJ2-3 | TRBV3-1 | NA | few | TGTGCCAGCAGCCACTGGGGGGATACGCAGTATTTT | CASSHWGDTQYF
TRBJ2-4 | TRBV11-3 | NA | many | TGTGCCAGCAGCTCCCCTGCAGTGGGTTCAAACATTCAGTACTTC | CASSSPAVGSNIQYF
TRBJ1-1 | TRBV7-9 | NA | NA | TGTGCCAGCAGCTTAGTGCAGGGGAAGACTGAAGCTTTCTTT | CASSLVQGKTEAFF
TRBJ1-1 | TRBV2 | TRBD1 | few | TGTGCCAGCAACATTAAGACAGGGGGAAGTACTGAAGCTTTCTTT | CASNIKTGGSTEAFF
TRBJ2-6 | TRBV7-3 | NA | few | TGTGCCAGCTCCCCCGCCGTTTACCTCTCTGGGGCCAACGTCCTGACTTTC | CASSPAVYLSGANVLTF
TRBJ1-5 | TRBV10-3 | TRBD1 | NA | TGTGCCATCAGTGATATTGGAGGGGGCAGGGGGCTCGATCAGCCCCAGCATTTT | CAISDIGGGRGLDQPQHF
TRBJ2-1 | TRBV7-3 | TRBD2 | NA | TGTGCCAGCAGCTTACTAGGGAGGGGTAGAGGGAATGAGCAGTTCTTC | CASSLLGRGRGNEQFF
TRBJ2-5 | TRBV2 | TRBD1 | NA | TGTGCCAGCAGGGCAGGGGGCGAAGAGACCCAGTACTTC | CASRAGGEETQYF
TRBJ2-3 | TRBV24-1 | NA | NA | TGTGCCACCAGTGATTTAGCCACCCACGGAGATACGCAGTATTTT | CATSDLATHGDTQYF
TRBJ2-2 | TRBV9 | TRBD2 | few | TGTGCCAGCAGCGTACGCCCTAGCGGGAGGTTCAACACCGGGGAGCTGTTTTTT | CASSVRPSGRFNTGELFF
TRBJ2-3 | TRBV10-3 | TRBD2 | few | TGTGCCATCAGATCCCTAGCGGGCCGCACAGATACGCAGTATTTT | CAIRSLAGRTDTQYF
TRBJ2-1 | TRBV12-3/TRBV12-4 | TRBD2 | few | TGTGCCAGCAGTTTAGCCGGGACTAGCGGGAGTGTCGGGCAGTTCTTC | CASSLAGTSGSVGQFF
TRBJ2-2 | TRBV11-3 | TRBD2 | few | TGTGCCAGCAGCTGGGAGGGCCTAGACACCGGGGAGCTGTTTTTT | CASSWEGLDTGELFF
TRBJ2-3 | TRBV24-1 | NA | NA | TGTGCCACCAGTGAGTCAGGGGCCCCGCAAGATACGCAGTATTTT | CATSESGAPQDTQYF
TRBJ2-7 | TRBV30 | TRBD2 | many | TGTGCCTGGAGTGCAGGACTAGCGGGATATGAGCAGTACTTC | CAWSAGLAGYEQYF
TRBJ2-7 | TRBV10-3 | NA | NA | TGTGCCATCAGTGAGTCCGGGAGACAGGGTTTAAAAGAGCAGTACTTC | CAISESGRQGLKEQYF
TRBJ2-1 | TRBV6-6 | NA | NA | TGTGCCGCCAGGGGCAATGAGCAGTTCTTC | CAARGNEQFF
TRBJ1-2 | TRBV5-6 | NA | NA | TGTGCCAGCAGCTTGGACAGCTATAACTATGGCTACACCTTC | CASSLDSYNYGYTF
TRBJ1-5 | TRBV4-1 | NA | NA | TGCGCCAGCAGCCAAGATCGGGTAGAACAGAATCAGCCCCAGCATTTT | CASSQDRVEQNQPQHF
TRBJ2-3 | TRBV12-3/TRBV12-4 | NA | many | TGTGCCAGCAGTTTATCCCCGCGGCACACAGATACGCAGTATTTT | CASSLSPRHTDTQYF